This TCR beta chain was found in a study of blood T cell repertoires in COVID-19. Study as a whole: From the United States, Italy and Spain came samples of acute and convalescent COVID-19. Sources were T cells, B-cell-depleted T cells, or PBMCs; the material itself was cDNA or gDNA.

Authors' analysis steps: How many nucleated cells were present was estimated from reference gene primer amplification. Measured with immunoSEQ multiplex PCR; TCRdb has only the in-frame clones, and not every one. Clone size and V and J calls were adopted from that table, with D and trimming inferred from the DNA. Here the sample spans around 60,000 clones, over 75% being singletons. The CDR3 loop spans 13 amino acids. After removal of 7 bases from V and 4 bases from J, the junction contained 8 bases not matched to a gene. Germline V CDR1 and CDR2: SQVTM, ANQGSEA. The source material was peripheral blood. This TCR was sampled from a woman of 80 years or more with acute or convalescent COVID-19. The chain has TRBV29-1 and TRBJ1-2; TRBD1 aligns across 8 bases. CDR3 protein: CSAAGGMSYGYTF. CDR3 nucleotides: TGCAGCGCGGCAGGGGGCATGTCCTATGGCTACACCTTC.